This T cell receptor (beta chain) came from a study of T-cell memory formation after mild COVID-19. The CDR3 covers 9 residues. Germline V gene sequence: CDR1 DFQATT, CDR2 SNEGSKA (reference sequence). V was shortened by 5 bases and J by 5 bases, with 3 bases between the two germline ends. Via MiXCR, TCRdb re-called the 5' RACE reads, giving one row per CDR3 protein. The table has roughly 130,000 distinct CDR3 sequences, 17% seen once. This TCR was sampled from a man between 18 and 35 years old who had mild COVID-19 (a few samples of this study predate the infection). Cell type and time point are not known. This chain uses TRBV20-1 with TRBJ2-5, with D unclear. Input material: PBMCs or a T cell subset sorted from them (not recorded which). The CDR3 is CSAAETQYF. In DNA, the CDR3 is TGCAGTGCTGCTGAGACCCAGTACTTC.